Shown below are 3 T cell receptor beta chains from a single sample sequenced in a study of T cells in Graves' hyperthyroidism and ophthalmopathy. Amplified regions were TCR beta CDR3 sequences from RNA transcripts. The HTBI primer set drove a first-round RT-PCR of the TCR CDR3. From the multiplex PCR reads, TCRdb called clonotypes with MiXCR, one entry per CDR3 protein. The sample has 95,000 to 110,000 distinct CDR3 sequences, about 15% seen once. Input material: blood. The receptors originated from a woman aged 45 to 65 with Graves' hyperthyroidism.

This clonotype was observed at least ten times. CDR3 DNA sequence: TGCGCCAGCAGCCAAGAATCCCGCAGCGGGAATACGCAGTATTTT. It codes for CASSQESRSGNTQYF. V is TRBV4-1 and J is TRBJ2-3; 7 nucleotides agree with TRBD2. Looked up from germline, CDR1 is MGHRA and CDR2 is YSYEKL. The junction had 7 bases not matched to a gene; V was cut back by 0 bases and J by 7 bases. CDR3 size: 15 residues.

This clonotype was seen many times. This chain uses TRBV7-9 with TRBJ2-5; the D is unclear. CDR1 is SEHNR, CDR2 FQNEAQ, per germline (reference sequence). V was cut by 4 bases and J by 0 bases, with 12 bases left in between. This CDR3 spans 15 amino acids. CDR3 sequence (DNA): TGTGCCAGCAGCTACCTGGGCCGGTACCAAGAGACCCAGTACTTC. Protein product: CASSYLGRYQETQYF.

This clonotype was detected many times. The chain links TRBV6-2 or TRBV6-3 to TRBJ2-7, with no clear D. The CDR3 consists of 13 residues. Germline V gene lookup returns CDR1 MNHEY and CDR2 SVGEGT. Trimming removed 2 bases at V and 3 bases at J, with 8 bases between. In DNA form, the CDR3 reads TGTGCCAGCAGTTACGGCGTACTCTACGAGCAGTACTTC. It codes for CASSYGVLYEQYF.